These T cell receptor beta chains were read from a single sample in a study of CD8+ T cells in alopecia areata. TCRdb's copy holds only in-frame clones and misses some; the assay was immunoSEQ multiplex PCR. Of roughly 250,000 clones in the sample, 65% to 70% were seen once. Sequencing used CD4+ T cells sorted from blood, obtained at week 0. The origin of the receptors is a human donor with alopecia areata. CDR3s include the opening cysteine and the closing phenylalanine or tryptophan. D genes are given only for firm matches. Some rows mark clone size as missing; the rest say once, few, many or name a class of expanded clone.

TGTGCCAGCAGCACGGGACTAGCGGGGCCCTCCTACGAGCAGTACTTC	CASSTGLAGPSYEQYF	.	TRBV5-4	TRBJ2-7	TRBD2
TGTGCCAGCTCAGACAGGGGGGCGGGGGAGACCCAGTACTTC	CASSDRGAGETQYF	.	TRBV25-1	TRBJ2-5	TRBD1
TGCAGTGCCATTAACAGGGACGAGCAGTACTTC	CSAINRDEQYF	.	TRBV20-1	TRBJ2-7	.
TGTGCCAGCAGTTCCCGGTTGTCCAATGAGCAGTTCTTC	CASSSRLSNEQFF	few	TRBV6-1	TRBJ2-1	.
TGCAGCGTTTCGGGACAGTCAGAGACCCAGTACTTC	CSVSGQSETQYF	.	TRBV29-1	TRBJ2-5	TRBD1
TGTGCCTGGAGTGGGGGACGATGGGATTCACCCCTCCACTTT	CAWSGGRWDSPLHF	once	TRBV30	TRBJ1-6	.
TGTGCCAGCAGTGAATGGCAGGACACCGGGGAGCTGTTTTTT	CASSEWQDTGELFF	.	TRBV25-1	TRBJ2-2	.
TGTGCCAGCAGCTTAGTGGTCTATGGAGGCTACACCTTC	CASSLVVYGGYTF	once	TRBV7-2	TRBJ1-2	.
TGCGCCAGCAGCCAGGGAGGGTACCAAGAGACCCAGTACTTC	CASSQGGYQETQYF	.	TRBV4-1	TRBJ2-5	TRBD2
TGCGCCAGCAGCTTGGAAGTCAGCACTGAAGCTTTCTTT	CASSLEVSTEAFF	.	TRBV5-1	TRBJ1-1	.
TGTGCCATCAGTGGGACAGGGGGGAACACTGAAGCTTTCTTT	CAISGTGGNTEAFF	.	TRBV10-3	TRBJ1-1	TRBD1
TGTGCCAGCAGCCCCTCAGGGGGGGGCAATCAGCCCCAGCATTTT	CASSPSGGGNQPQHF	few	TRBV7-3	TRBJ1-5	TRBD1
TGTGCCAGCAGCTTAGGTGGGGCGGGAGGACAATACTTC	CASSLGGAGGQYF	.	TRBV7-2	TRBJ2-5	TRBD2
TGTGCCAGCAGCGTAGGGTTGGACAATACTTTAACCCTAAGCTCCTACAATGAGCAGTTCTTC	CASSVGLDNTLTLSSYNEQFF	.	TRBV9	TRBJ2-1	.
TGTGCCAGCGGAGGGGCGAGGAAGGAAGCTTTCTTT	CASGGARKEAFF	.	TRBV5-6	TRBJ1-1	.
TGCAGCGTTGGGGGACTAGCGGGGGCCTACAATGAGCAGTTCTTC	CSVGGLAGAYNEQFF	.	TRBV29-1	TRBJ2-1	TRBD2
TGTGCCACCAGCAGCGACAGGGGCTACAATGAGCAGTTCTTC	CATSSDRGYNEQFF	.	TRBV15	TRBJ2-1	TRBD1
TGCAGCGTTGAGAGGGGGTCGGGTGAAAAACTGTTTTTT	CSVERGSGEKLFF	.	TRBV29-1	TRBJ1-4	.
TGCGCCAGCAGCTTGGTCTCTAATGAGCAGTTCTTC	CASSLVSNEQFF	.	TRBV5-1	TRBJ2-1	.
TGTGCCAGCAGCCACCCAGCGGGGGGGCCCCAAGAGACCCAGTACTTC	CASSHPAGGPQETQYF	.	TRBV4-2	TRBJ2-5	TRBD2
TGTGCCAGCAGCTTAACGGGGACCGAAGCTTTCTTT	CASSLTGTEAFF	.	TRBV7-2	TRBJ1-1	.
TGCGCCAGCCAAGACCAGAGGAGCTCCTACGAGCAGTACTTC	CASQDQRSSYEQYF	.	TRBV5-1	TRBJ2-7	.
TGTGCCAGCAGCGCCGTTGGGGACTATGGCTACACCTTC	CASSAVGDYGYTF	once	TRBV9	TRBJ1-2	.
TGTGCCTGGAGTCACGGATTGGGGGCCAACGTCCTGACTTTC	CAWSHGLGANVLTF	.	TRBV30	TRBJ2-6	.
TGCAGCGTTGGGGGACAGGGAGGCCCCTACGAGCAGTACTTC	CSVGGQGGPYEQYF	.	TRBV29-1	TRBJ2-7	TRBD1
TGTGCCTTACTAAGAACCCCGCCCGGGGGGCGAAGATATAATTCACCCCTCCACTTT	CALLRTPPGGRRYNSPLHF	.	TRBV30	TRBJ1-6	.
TGCAGCGTTGTCGGGACTCTTAGCTCCTACGAGCAGTACTTC	CSVVGTLSSYEQYF	.	TRBV29-1	TRBJ2-7	.
TGTGCCAGCAGCCCTACAGGTTCCTACAATGAGCAGTTCTTC	CASSPTGSYNEQFF	.	TRBV7-3	TRBJ2-1	.
TGCAGCGTTGAAGGCCCTGAGGGCACTGCTGGGGCCAACGTCCTGACTTTC	CSVEGPEGTAGANVLTF	.	TRBV29-1	TRBJ2-6	.